The following is a T cell receptor (beta chain) sequence with its context. These data are taken from a study of blood T cell repertoires in COVID-19. Produced via immunoSEQ multiplex PCR; TCRdb's table is partial and in-frame only. Among roughly 150,000 clones listed, about four fifths were seen once. The specimen was peripheral blood. This receptor was obtained from a woman of 80 years or more with acute or convalescent COVID-19.

CDR3 region: CASSLAGGTQGTEAFF. The CDR3 region has the DNA TGCGCCAGCAGCTTGGCCGGAGGGACTCAGGGCACTGAAGCTTTCTTT. The V call is TRBV5-1, the J call TRBJ1-1; D is perhaps TRBD1 (5 bases). The CDR3 is made up of 16 amino acids. Germline V gene sequence: CDR1 SGHRS, CDR2 YFSETQ. Between the trimmed V and J ends, which lost 0 bases and 4 bases, there was a span of 16 bases.